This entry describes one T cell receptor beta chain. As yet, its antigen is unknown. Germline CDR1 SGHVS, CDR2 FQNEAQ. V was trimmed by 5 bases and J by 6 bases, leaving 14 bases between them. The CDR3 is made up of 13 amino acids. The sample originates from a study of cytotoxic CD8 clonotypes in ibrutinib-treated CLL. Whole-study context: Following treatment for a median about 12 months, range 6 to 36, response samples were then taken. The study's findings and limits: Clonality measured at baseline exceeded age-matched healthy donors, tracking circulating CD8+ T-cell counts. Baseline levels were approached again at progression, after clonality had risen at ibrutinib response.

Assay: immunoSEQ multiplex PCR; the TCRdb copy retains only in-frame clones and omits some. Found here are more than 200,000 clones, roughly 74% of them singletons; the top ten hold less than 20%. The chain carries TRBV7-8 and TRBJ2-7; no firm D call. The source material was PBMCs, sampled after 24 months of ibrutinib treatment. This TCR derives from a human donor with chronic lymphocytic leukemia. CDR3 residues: CASSEDAAREQYF. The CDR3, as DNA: TGTGCCAGCAGCGAGGACGCAGCTCGCGAGCAGTACTTC. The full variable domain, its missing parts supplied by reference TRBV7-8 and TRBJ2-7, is GAGVSQSPRYKVAKRGQDVALRCDPISGHVSLFWYQQALGQGPEFLTYFQNEAQLDKSGLPSDRFFAERPEGSVSTLKIQRTQQEDSAVYLCASSEDAAREQYFGPGTRLTVT.